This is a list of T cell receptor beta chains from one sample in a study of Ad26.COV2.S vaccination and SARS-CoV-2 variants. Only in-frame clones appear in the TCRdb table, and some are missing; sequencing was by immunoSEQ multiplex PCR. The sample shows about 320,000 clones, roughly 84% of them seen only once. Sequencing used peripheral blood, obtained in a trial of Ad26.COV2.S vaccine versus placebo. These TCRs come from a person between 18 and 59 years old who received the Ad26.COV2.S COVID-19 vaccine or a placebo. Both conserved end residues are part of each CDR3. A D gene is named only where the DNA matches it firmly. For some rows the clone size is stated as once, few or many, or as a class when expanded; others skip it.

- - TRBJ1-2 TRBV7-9 TGTGCCAGCAGCTTATCGAGTCATGGCTACACCTTC CASSLSSHGYTF
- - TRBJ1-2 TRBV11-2 TGTGCCAGCAGCTTAATACAGGGTGGTGGCTACACCTTC CASSLIQGGGYTF
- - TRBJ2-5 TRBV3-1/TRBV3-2 TGTGCCAGCAGCCTCGAAACTGGGACCCAGTACTTC CASSLETGTQYF
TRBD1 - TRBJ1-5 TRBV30 TGTGCCTGGGCAGGGGGCACGGATCAGCCCCAGCATTTT CAWAGGTDQPQHF
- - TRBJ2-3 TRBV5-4 TGTGCCAGCAGCCAGCCTGATCACCTAGATACGCAGTATTTT CASSQPDHLDTQYF
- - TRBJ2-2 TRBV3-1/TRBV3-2 TGTGCCAGCCTAGGGGACACCGGGGAGCTGTTTTTT CASLGDTGELFF
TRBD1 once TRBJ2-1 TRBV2 TGTGCCAGCAAGGGACAGGGGATCAATGAGCAGTTCTTC CASKGQGINEQFF
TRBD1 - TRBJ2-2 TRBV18 TGTGCCAGCTCACCCCGACAGGGCGGGAACACCGGGGAGCTGTTTTTT CASSPRQGGNTGELFF
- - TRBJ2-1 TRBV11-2 TGTGCCAGCAGCCTGGCCCAAATCGGGAATGAGCAGTTCTTC CASSLAQIGNEQFF
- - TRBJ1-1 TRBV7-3 TGTGCCAGCAGCTTAAATACTAACACTGAAGCTTTCTTT CASSLNTNTEAFF
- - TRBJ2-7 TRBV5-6 TGTGCCAGCAGCTTGTCCCCCGGGTTTACCTACGAGCAGTACTTC CASSLSPGFTYEQYF
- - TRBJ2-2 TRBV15 TGTGCCACCAGCAATGAGCGGGTCTTCACCGGGGAGCTGTTTTTT CATSNERVFTGELFF
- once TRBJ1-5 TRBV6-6 TGTGCCAGCAGTTACTCGAGCGGGGTAAATCAGCCCCAGCATTTT CASSYSSGVNQPQHF
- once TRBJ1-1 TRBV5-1 TGCGCCAGCAGCTTATTGTCCGGGACAAAGAGCGCTGAAGCTTTCTTT CASSLLSGTKSAEAFF
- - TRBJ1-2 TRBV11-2 TGTGCCAGCAGCTACTCTGCCGGACCAGGTACCTATGGCTACACCTTC CASSYSAGPGTYGYTF
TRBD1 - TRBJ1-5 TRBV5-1 TGCGCCAGCAGCTTGGGGACAGGGGTAGGCCAGCCCCAGCATTTT CASSLGTGVGQPQHF
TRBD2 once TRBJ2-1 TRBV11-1 TGTGCCAGCAGCTTAGCACGGGCGGGGGGTGAGCAGTTCTTC CASSLARAGGEQFF
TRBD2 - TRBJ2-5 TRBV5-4 TGTGCCAGCAGCGTAAAACTAGCGGGGGGCTTAGAGACCCAGTACTTC CASSVKLAGGLETQYF
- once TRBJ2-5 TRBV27 TGTGCCAGCAGCCCCCAGGCTTGGGGGCCGACGAGCCCCCAAGAGACCCAGTACTTC CASSPQAWGPTSPQETQYF
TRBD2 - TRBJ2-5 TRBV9 TGTGCCAGCAGCGTAGTCGGCGGGGGGGCCTTGGAGACCCAGTACTTC CASSVVGGGALETQYF
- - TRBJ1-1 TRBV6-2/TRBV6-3 TGTGCCAGCAGTTACGTTGGGGGGCCCACTGAAGCTTTCTTT CASSYVGGPTEAFF
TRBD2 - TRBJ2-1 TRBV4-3 TGCGCCAGCAGCCATGCCGGGACTAGGGGGGGTTATGAGCAGTTCTTC CASSHAGTRGGYEQFF
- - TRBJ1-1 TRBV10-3 TGTGCCATCAGTGAGTTTCAGGGGTATACTGAAGCTTTCTTT CAISEFQGYTEAFF
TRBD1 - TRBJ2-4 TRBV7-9 TGTGCCAGCAGCTTAGGGGGCAGGGGGAAAAACATTCAGTACTTC CASSLGGRGKNIQYF
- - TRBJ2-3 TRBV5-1 TGCGCCAGCAGCTTCGCGAGGGAAGGGTTTACGCAGTATTTT CASSFAREGFTQYF
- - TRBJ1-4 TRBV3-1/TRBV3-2 TGTGCCAGCAGCCAAGATTCTTCGGGATTTCCTGGGTACGAAAAACTGTTTTTT CASSQDSSGFPGYEKLFF
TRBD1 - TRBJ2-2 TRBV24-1 TGTGCCACCAGTGACTCCCGGGTCGGGACAGGGGGAAGGAGGAACACCGGGGAGCTGTTTTTT CATSDSRVGTGGRRNTGELFF
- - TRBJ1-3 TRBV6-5 TGTGCCAGCAGTTACAACAGGGACTCTGGAAACACCATATATTTT CASSYNRDSGNTIYF
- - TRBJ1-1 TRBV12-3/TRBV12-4 TGTGCCAGCAAGTATAACACTGAAGCTTTCTTT CASKYNTEAFF
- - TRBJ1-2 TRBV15 TGTGCCACCAGCAGAGCACGGGAAGGTGGCTACACCTTC CATSRAREGGYTF
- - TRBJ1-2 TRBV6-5 TGTGCCAGCAGCTTGGGGGGCACCCTAAACTATGGCTACACCTTC CASSLGGTLNYGYTF
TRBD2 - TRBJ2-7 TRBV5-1 TGCGCCAGCAGCCTCGGGACTAGCGCTTACGAGCAGTACTTC CASSLGTSAYEQYF
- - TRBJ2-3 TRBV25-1 TGTGCCAGCAGTGAAAGCTGGGGGGCCCAAAGCACAGATACGCAGTATTTT CASSESWGAQSTDTQYF
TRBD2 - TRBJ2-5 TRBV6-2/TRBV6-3 TGTGCCAGCAGTTACCCTACATTTAGCGGGGGGGCTCGAGAGACCCAGTACTTC CASSYPTFSGGARETQYF
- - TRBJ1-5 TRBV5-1 TGCGCCAGCAGCTTGGACGGGGCCGGACAGCCCCAGCATTTT CASSLDGAGQPQHF